The T cell receptor (beta chain) under discussion was sequenced for a study of prognosis after radiotherapy for stage I lung cancer. Overall study: Each non-small cell lung cancer patient was deemed medically inoperable. Patients with tumors diagnosed as squamous cell carcinoma numbered seven, and those with adenocarcinoma about 13. A biologically effective dose of at least 100 Gy came via 3-5 SBRT fractions.

V lost 0 bases and J 2 bases, leaving 16 bases between the germline ends. Per the germline V gene, CDR1 is DFQATT and CDR2 is SNEGSKA (reference sequence). The CDR3 runs 16 residues. By two-round multiplex PCR, the TCR beta CDR3 was amplified from genomic DNA. The first round of PCR was done with primers that matched each TRBV and TRBJ gene. From the multiplex PCR reads, TCRdb called clonotypes with MiXCR, one entry per CDR3 protein. Of 20,000 to 30,000 distinct CDR3 sequences in the sample, 35% to 50% were seen once. Blood draws of around 6.5 milliliters of peripheral blood occurred at each of two time points. This clonotype occurred many times.

The receptor was isolated from a donor over 45 with non-small cell lung cancer. The sequences come from PBMCs, collected before or after stereotactic body radiation therapy (not recorded which). The gene calls are TRBV20-1 and TRBJ2-5; possibly TRBD1 or TRBD2 for D (6 bases each). The CDR3 sequence: CSARDLVGGGQETQYF. The DNA for the CDR3 is TGCAGTGCTAGAGATCTAGTAGGAGGGGGGCAAGAGACCCAGTACTTC.